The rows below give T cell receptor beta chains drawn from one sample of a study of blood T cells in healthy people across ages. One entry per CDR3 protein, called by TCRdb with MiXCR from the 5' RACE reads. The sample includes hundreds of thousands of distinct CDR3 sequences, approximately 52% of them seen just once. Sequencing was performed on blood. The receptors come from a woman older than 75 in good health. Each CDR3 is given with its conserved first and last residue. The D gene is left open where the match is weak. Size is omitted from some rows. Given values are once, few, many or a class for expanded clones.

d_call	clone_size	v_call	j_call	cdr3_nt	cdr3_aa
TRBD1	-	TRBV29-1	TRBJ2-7	TGCAGCGCCTCCAAGGACAGGGAATCAGCCGAGCAGTACTTC	CSASKDRESAEQYF
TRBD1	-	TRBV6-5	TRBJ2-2	TGTGCCAGCAGTTATGGAACCGGGGCAGGGGGCCTCTATAGGACCGGGGAGCTGTTTTTT	CASSYGTGAGGLYRTGELFF
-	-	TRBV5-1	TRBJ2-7	TGCGCCGGCAGCTTGGCCGAAGGGTCCCTGAACGAGCAGTACTTC	CAGSLAEGSLNEQYF
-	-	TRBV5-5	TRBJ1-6	TGTGCCAGCAGACCCGGACAATTATATAATTCACCCCTCCACTTT	CASRPGQLYNSPLHF
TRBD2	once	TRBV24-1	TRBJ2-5	TGTGCCACCAGTGATTCTAGCGGCCAAGAGACCCAGTACTTC	CATSDSSGQETQYF
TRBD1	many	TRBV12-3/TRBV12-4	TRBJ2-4	TGTGCCAGCAGTTCTCCCCGGGGACAGCAAAACATTCAGTACTTC	CASSSPRGQQNIQYF
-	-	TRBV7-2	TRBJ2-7	TGTGCCAGCAGCTTAGCCGCTAGCAGTTCCTACGAGCAGTACTTC	CASSLAASSSYEQYF
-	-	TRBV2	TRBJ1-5	TGTGCCAGCAGTGAGAATCCCAATCAGCCCCAGCATTTT	CASSENPNQPQHF
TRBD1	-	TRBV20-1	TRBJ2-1	TGCAGTGCTAGTTCCATGACGGACAGGGTCGTTCGTGAGCAGTTCTTC	CSASSMTDRVVREQFF
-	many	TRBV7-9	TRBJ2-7	TGTGCCAGCAGATCGGGCCCCTCCTACGAGCAGTACTTC	CASRSGPSYEQYF
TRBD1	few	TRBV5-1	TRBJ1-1	TGCGCCAGCAGCTTGGCCTCGGGACAGGGGTTCACTGAAGCTTTCTTT	CASSLASGQGFTEAFF
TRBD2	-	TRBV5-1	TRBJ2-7	TGCGCCAGCAGCTCGCCGCCGGGACTAGCGACCGAGGGAAAGAATGAGCAGTACTTC	CASSSPPGLATEGKNEQYF
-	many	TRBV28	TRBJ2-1	TGTGCCAGCAGTCCAATCCAGGGTAAAAGCTCCTACAATGAGCAGTTCTTC	CASSPIQGKSSYNEQFF
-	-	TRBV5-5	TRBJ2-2	TGTGCCAGCAGCTTGAGGATGTGGGACACCTTCACCGGGGAGCTGTTTTTT	CASSLRMWDTFTGELFF
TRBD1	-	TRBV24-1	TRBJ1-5	TGTGCCACCCTCATCGTAGCTCCGGGACAGGGTTCCCCTTCCAGCAATCAGCCCCAGCATTTT	CATLIVAPGQGSPSSNQPQHF
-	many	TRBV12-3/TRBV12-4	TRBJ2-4	TGTGCCAGCAGTTTAAGACAGACCTTAGCCAAAAACATTCAGTACTTC	CASSLRQTLAKNIQYF
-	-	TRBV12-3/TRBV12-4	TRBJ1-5	TGTGCCAGCAGTGGGCAGGAGAATCAGCCCCAGCATTTT	CASSGQENQPQHF
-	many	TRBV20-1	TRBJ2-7	TGCAGTGCTGGACGGGCGGATGGGGGCTTTGGCGAGCAGTACTTC	CSAGRADGGFGEQYF
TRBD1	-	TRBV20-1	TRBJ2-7	TGCAGTGCTGTTAAGCCCCCGGGGACAGCCGAGCAGTACTTC	CSAVKPPGTAEQYF
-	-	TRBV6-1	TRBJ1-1	TGTGCCAGCAGTGAACGAAACGGACCGAACACTGAAGCTTTCTTT	CASSERNGPNTEAFF
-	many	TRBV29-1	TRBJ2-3	TGCAGCGTCAGAGAGGGGACTAGCACAGATACGCAGTATTTT	CSVREGTSTDTQYF
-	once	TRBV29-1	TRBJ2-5	TGCAGCGTTGCCCAGGGGAGCAATGAGCAGTACTTC	CSVAQGSNEQYF